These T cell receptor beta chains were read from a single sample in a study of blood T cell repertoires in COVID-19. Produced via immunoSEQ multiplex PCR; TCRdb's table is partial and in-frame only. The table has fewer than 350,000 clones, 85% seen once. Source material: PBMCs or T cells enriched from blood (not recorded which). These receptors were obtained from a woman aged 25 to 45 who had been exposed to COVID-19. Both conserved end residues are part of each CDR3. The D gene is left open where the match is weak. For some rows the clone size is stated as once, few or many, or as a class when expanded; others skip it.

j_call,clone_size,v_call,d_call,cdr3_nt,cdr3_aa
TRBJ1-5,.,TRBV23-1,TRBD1,TGCGCCAGCAGTCAATGGGGACAGATCAATCAGCCCCAGCATTTT,CASSQWGQINQPQHF
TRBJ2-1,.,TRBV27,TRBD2,TGTGCCAGCAGTTTATTCGGGGGGGAGTCGTTCTTC,CASSLFGGESFF
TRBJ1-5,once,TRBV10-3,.,TGTGCCATCAGTGTAGGAGGGAACAATCAGCCCCAGCATTTT,CAISVGGNNQPQHF
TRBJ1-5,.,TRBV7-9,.,TGTGCCAGCAGTTCTCAGGAGGGGAGCAATCAGCCCCAGCATTTT,CASSSQEGSNQPQHF
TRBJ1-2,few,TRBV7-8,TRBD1,TGTGCCAGCAGCTTAGTATCAGGGGGCGAACCTAACTATGGCTACACCTTC,CASSLVSGGEPNYGYTF
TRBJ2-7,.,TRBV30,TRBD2,TGTGCCTGGAGTCCGAGGGAGGGCCGCGAGCAGTACTTC,CAWSPREGREQYF
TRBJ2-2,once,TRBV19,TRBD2,TGTGCCAGTAGTATTCTTAGCGGGAGGCCCACCGGGGAGCTGTTTTTT,CASSILSGRPTGELFF
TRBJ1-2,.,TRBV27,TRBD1,TGTGCCAGCAGTTGGGGGAGAGGGACAGGGGGCGGCTATGGCTACACCTTC,CASSWGRGTGGGYGYTF
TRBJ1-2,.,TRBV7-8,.,TGTGCCAGCAGCCAAAAAACTCATGGCTACACCTTC,CASSQKTHGYTF
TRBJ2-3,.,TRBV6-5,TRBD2,TGTGCCAGCAGTTCCCCTAGCGGGAGCGATACGCAGTATTTT,CASSSPSGSDTQYF
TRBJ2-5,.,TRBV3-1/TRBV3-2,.,TGTGCCAGCAGCAAAGGGGACTTACAAGAGACCCAGTACTTC,CASSKGDLQETQYF
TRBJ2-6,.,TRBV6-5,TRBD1,TGTGCCAGCAGTTACTCAACAGGGGCTGGGGCCAACGTCCTGACTTTC,CASSYSTGAGANVLTF
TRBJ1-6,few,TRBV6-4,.,TGTGCCAGCAGTAATACAGGGTCGAGATCACCCCTCCACTTT,CASSNTGSRSPLHF
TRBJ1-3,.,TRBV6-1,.,TGTGCCAGCAGTGAATGGGGACTTCAGAGCTCTGGAAACACCATATATTTT,CASSEWGLQSSGNTIYF
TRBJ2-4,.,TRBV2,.,TGTGCCAGCACCGAAGGTAGCGGTTTTCAGTACTTC,CASTEGSGFQYF
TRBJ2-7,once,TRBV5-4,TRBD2,TGTGCCAGCAGCTATGCAGCGGGGGGGCCAGACGAGCAGTACTTC,CASSYAAGGPDEQYF
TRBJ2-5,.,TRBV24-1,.,TGTGCCACCAGTCGTACAGGGTACCAAGAGACCCAGTACTTC,CATSRTGYQETQYF
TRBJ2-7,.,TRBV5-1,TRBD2,TGCGCCAGCAGCTCTACCGGGACTAGGGGATACGAGCAGTACTTC,CASSSTGTRGYEQYF
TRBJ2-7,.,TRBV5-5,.,TGTGCCAGCAGCTTGGTTGGGGGGGCAAACTACGAGCAGTACTTC,CASSLVGGANYEQYF
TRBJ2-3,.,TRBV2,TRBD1,TGTGCCAGCAGTGGGGACAGATCGAGCACAGATACGCAGTATTTT,CASSGDRSSTDTQYF
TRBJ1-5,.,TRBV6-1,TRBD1,TGTGCCAGCAGTGGGACAGGGGGAAATAGCAATCAGCCCCAGCATTTT,CASSGTGGNSNQPQHF
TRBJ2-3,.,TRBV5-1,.,TGCGCCAGCAGCTTGGCAGGGTTGGGCACAGATACGCAGTATTTT,CASSLAGLGTDTQYF
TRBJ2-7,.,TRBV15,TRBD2,TGTGCCACCAGCAGAACATACCCCGGGGGAGGGACTAACCCTTCCTACGAGCAGTACTTC,CATSRTYPGGGTNPSYEQYF
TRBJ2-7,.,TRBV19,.,TGTGCCAGTACCCGGGGACAAACCTACGAGCAGTACTTC,CASTRGQTYEQYF
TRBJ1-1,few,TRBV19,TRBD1,TGTGCCAGTAGTCCCGGGACAGGGGTTCTGAACACTGAAGCTTTCTTT,CASSPGTGVLNTEAFF
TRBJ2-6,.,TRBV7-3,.,TGTGCCAGCAGCCAAACAGGGCCTGGGGCCAACGTCCTGACTTTC,CASSQTGPGANVLTF
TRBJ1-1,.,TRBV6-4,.,TGTGCCAGCAGTGTGGAGGGGAACACTGAAGCTTTCTTT,CASSVEGNTEAFF
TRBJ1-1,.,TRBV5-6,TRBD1,TGTGCCAGCAGCTTAAGGACAGGGGCAACGAACACTGAAGCTTTCTTT,CASSLRTGATNTEAFF
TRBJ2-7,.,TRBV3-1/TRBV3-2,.,TGTGCCAGCAGCCAAGATTGGACAGCCTACGAGCAGTACTTC,CASSQDWTAYEQYF
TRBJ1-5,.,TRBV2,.,TGTGCCAGCAGTGAAGCGCTCGGGGTTCAGCCCCAGCATTTT,CASSEALGVQPQHF
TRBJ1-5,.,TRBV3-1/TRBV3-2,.,TGTGCCAGCAGCCAAGATAGTTTAAAGAGGCCCCAGCATTTT,CASSQDSLKRPQHF
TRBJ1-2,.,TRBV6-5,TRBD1,TGTGCCAGCAGCCAGGGGGACAGGGGAATTTGGGGCTACACCTTC,CASSQGDRGIWGYTF
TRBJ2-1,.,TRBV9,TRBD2,TGTGCCAGCAGCGTAGTAGCGGGGAACTACAATGAGCAGTTCTTC,CASSVVAGNYNEQFF
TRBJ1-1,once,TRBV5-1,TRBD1,TGCGCCAGCAGCCCCGGACAGGCCCCCACCCTGAACACTGAAGCTTTCTTT,CASSPGQAPTLNTEAFF
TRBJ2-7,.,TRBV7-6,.,TGTGCCAGCAGCTTAGAAGGCGGGAAGAATCACGAGCAGTACTTC,CASSLEGGKNHEQYF
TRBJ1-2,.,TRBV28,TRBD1,TGTGCCAGCAGTTCTTACAGGGGATATGGCTACACCTTC,CASSSYRGYGYTF
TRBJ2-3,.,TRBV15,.,TGTGCCACCAGCAGAGTCGGGTCCACAGATACGCAGTATTTT,CATSRVGSTDTQYF
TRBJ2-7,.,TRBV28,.,TGTGCCAGCAAAGGGCGACCGGGAAGAAGCTACGAGCAGTACTTC,CASKGRPGRSYEQYF
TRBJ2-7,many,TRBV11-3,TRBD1,TGTGCCAGCAGCCCATGGGACAGGCCCTACGAGCAGTACTTC,CASSPWDRPYEQYF
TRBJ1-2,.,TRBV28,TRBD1,TGTGCCAGCAGCACAGGGGGCTCATGGCTTAGCTATGGCTACACCTTC,CASSTGGSWLSYGYTF
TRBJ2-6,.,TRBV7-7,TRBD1,TGTGCTAGCAGCTTGTCAGACAGGGCCGGGGCCAACGTCCTGACTTTC,CASSLSDRAGANVLTF